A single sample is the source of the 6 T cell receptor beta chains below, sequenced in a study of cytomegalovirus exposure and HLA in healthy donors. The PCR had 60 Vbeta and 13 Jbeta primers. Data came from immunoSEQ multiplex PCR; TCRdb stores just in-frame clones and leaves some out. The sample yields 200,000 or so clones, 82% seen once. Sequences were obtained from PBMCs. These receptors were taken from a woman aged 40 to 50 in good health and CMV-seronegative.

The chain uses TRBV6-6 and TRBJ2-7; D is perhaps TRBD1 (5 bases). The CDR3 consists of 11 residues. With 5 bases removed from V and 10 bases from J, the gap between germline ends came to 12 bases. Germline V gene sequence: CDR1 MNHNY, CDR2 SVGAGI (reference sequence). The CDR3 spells CASSDRLLQYF. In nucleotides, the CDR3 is TGTGCCAGCAGTGACAGATTACTTCAGTACTTC.

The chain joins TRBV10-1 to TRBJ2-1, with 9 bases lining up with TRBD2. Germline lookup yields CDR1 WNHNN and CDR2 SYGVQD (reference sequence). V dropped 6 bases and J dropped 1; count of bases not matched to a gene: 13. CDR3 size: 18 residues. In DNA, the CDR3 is TGCGCCAGCAGCGCCCAGTTCTTAGCGGGAGTTTCCTACAATGAGCAGTTCTTC. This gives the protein CASSAQFLAGVSYNEQFF.

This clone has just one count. CDR3 in DNA: TGTGCCAGCAGCCCCGCCGGGACAGGGGGGGAGACCCAGTACTTC. The encoded protein is CASSPAGTGGETQYF. The chain combines TRBV7-7 with TRBJ2-5; 11 bases agree with TRBD1. V lost 5 bases and J lost 5; bases outside the gene matches: 7. The CDR3 extends over 15 amino acids. Germline V CDR1 and CDR2: SSHAT, FNYEAQ (reference sequence).

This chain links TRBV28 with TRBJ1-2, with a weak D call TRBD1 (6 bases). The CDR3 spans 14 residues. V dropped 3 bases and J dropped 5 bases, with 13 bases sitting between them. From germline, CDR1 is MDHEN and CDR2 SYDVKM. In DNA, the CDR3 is TGTGCCAGCAGTTTCCCGACAGGCCCGTATGGCTACACCTTC. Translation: CASSFPTGPYGYTF.

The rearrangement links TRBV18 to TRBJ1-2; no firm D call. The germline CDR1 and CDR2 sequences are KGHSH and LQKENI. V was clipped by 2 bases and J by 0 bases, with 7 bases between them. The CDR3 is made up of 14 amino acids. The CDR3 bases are TGTGCCAGCTCACCAGTTGACACTAACTATGGCTACACCTTC. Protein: CASSPVDTNYGYTF.

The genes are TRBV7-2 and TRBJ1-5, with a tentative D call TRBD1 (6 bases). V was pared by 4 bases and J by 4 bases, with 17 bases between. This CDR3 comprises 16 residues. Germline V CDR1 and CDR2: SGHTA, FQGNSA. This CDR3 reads CASSSRRGLGNQPQHF. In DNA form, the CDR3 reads TGTGCCAGCAGCTCCCGGCGGGGGCTCGGTAATCAGCCCCAGCATTTT. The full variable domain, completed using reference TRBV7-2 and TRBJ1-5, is GAGVSQSPSNKVTEKGKDVELRCDPISGHTALYWYRQSLGQGLEFLIYFQGNSAPDKSGLPSDRFSAERTGGSVSTLTIQRTQQEDSAVYLCASSSRRGLGNQPQHFGDGTRLSIL.